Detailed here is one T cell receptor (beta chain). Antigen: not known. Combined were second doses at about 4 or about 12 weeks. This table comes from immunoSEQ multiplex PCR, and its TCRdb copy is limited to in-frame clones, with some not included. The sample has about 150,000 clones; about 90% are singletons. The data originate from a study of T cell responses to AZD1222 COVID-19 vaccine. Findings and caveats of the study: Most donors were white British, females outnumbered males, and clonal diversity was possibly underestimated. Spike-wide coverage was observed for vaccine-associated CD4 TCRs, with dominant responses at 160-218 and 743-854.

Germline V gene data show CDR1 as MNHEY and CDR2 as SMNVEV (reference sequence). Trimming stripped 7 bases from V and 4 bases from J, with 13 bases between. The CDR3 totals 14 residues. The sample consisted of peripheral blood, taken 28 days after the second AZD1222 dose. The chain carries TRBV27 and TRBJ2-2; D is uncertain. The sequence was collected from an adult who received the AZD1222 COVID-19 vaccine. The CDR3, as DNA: TGTGCCAGCACCAAAGAGCAACTCACCGGGGAGCTGTTTTTT. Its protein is CASTKEQLTGELFF.